This is a list of T cell receptor beta chains from one sample in a study of OX40 agonist ivuxolimab in advanced cancers. The method was immunoSEQ multiplex PCR; TCRdb's version includes in-frame clones alone and lacks a portion of them. The sample includes about 81,000 clones, about 88% of them seen just once. Sequences were derived from CD4+ or CD8+ T cells sorted from blood, sampled in a trial of the OX40 agonist ivuxolimab. Source of these receptors: an adult with an advanced solid tumor such as melanoma, head and neck, liver or kidney cancer. The CDR3 runs from the conserved cysteine through the conserved F or W. The D gene is left open where the match is weak. Expanded clones get a size class; other rows say once, few or many, or leave the size out.

TRBV5-1	TRBJ1-2	.	.	TGCGCCAGCAGCTTGTGGGGACTGCCCAACTATGGCTACACCTTC	CASSLWGLPNYGYTF
TRBV11-3	TRBJ2-2	.	.	TGTGCCAGCAGCCCGGGGACTACCGGGGAGCTGTTTTTT	CASSPGTTGELFF
TRBV6-6	TRBJ2-1	.	.	TGTGCCAGCAGTTACGCTGGCGGAGGCTCCTACAATGAGCAGTTCTTC	CASSYAGGGSYNEQFF
TRBV9	TRBJ2-5	.	once	TGTGCCAGCAGCGCTCAAATCGAAGAAGAGACCCAGTACTTC	CASSAQIEEETQYF
TRBV12-5	TRBJ1-5	.	.	TGTGCTAGTGGTCGTCCCGGGCAGCCCCAGCATTTT	CASGRPGQPQHF
TRBV7-2	TRBJ1-2	.	once	TGTGCCAGCAGCTCCCATGGGCAGAGCTATGGCTACACCTTC	CASSSHGQSYGYTF
TRBV5-4	TRBJ2-3	.	.	TGTGCCACGGGGCTAAGAGGGGATACGCAGTATTTT	CATGLRGDTQYF
TRBV4-1	TRBJ2-2	.	.	TGCGCCAGCAGCGGACCGGCCCTCGGGGAGCTGTTTTTT	CASSGPALGELFF
TRBV5-1	TRBJ1-1	.	.	TGCGCCAGCAGCTTGGATTTGGGGGTCACTGAAGCTTTCTTT	CASSLDLGVTEAFF
TRBV5-4	TRBJ2-3	.	.	TGTGCCAGCAGCCTCAGGGATTCAGATACGCAGTATTTT	CASSLRDSDTQYF
TRBV6-1	TRBJ1-1	.	.	TGTGCCAGCAGTGAGGGGGGGAGGGGCACTGAAGCTTTCTTT	CASSEGGRGTEAFF
TRBV7-2	TRBJ2-3	.	.	TGTGCCAGCAGCTCCAGACAGCTACTGGCAGATACGCAGTATTTT	CASSSRQLLADTQYF
TRBV7-8	TRBJ1-1	.	.	TGTGCCAGCAGCTTCTGGGGGAACACTGAAGCTTTCTTT	CASSFWGNTEAFF
TRBV5-4	TRBJ2-2	.	.	TGTGCCAGCAGCCACAAAAGTACGGGGGGCGGGAACACCGGGGAGCTGTTTTTT	CASSHKSTGGGNTGELFF
TRBV7-8	TRBJ1-3	.	.	TGTGCCAGCAGCCCCTCTGGAAACACCATATATTTT	CASSPSGNTIYF
TRBV27	TRBJ1-2	TRBD1	.	TGTGCCAGCACCCGGGACAGTCGCTATGGCTACACCTTC	CASTRDSRYGYTF
TRBV2	TRBJ2-3	.	.	TGTGCCACCATAAGCCCAGGGATATCAGATACGCAGTATTTT	CATISPGISDTQYF
TRBV5-1	TRBJ1-1	.	.	TGCGCCAGCAGCTGGGGACCGGGACAGAACACTGAAGCTTTCTTT	CASSWGPGQNTEAFF
TRBV19	TRBJ2-1	TRBD1	.	TGTGCCAGTATAGCCAGAGGGGGCCCCGGGAATGAGCAGTTCTTC	CASIARGGPGNEQFF
TRBV5-6	TRBJ2-5	.	.	TGTGCCAGCAGCCTCCTGGGCAGGGGAGCCCAAGAGACCCAGTACTTC	CASSLLGRGAQETQYF
TRBV5-6	TRBJ2-1	TRBD2	.	TGTGCCAGCAGCTTCGTGGGACTACAAGATTACAATGAGCAGTTCTTC	CASSFVGLQDYNEQFF
TRBV9	TRBJ2-7	.	.	TGTGCCAGCAGCCCGAGAGGCGGGGATCGATCCTACGAGCAGTACTTC	CASSPRGGDRSYEQYF
TRBV6-5	TRBJ1-1	.	.	TGTGCCAGCCGATTAGGGGGTGACTTGGAAGCTTTCTTT	CASRLGGDLEAFF
TRBV7-2	TRBJ2-4	TRBD2	.	TGTGCCAGCAGCTTAGCTCAGACTAGCGGGTACATTCAGTACTTC	CASSLAQTSGYIQYF
TRBV9	TRBJ2-5	TRBD2	.	TGTGCCAGCAGCGAGGGACTAGTGGGGGGCGAAGAGACCCAGTACTTC	CASSEGLVGGEETQYF
TRBV2	TRBJ1-2	.	.	TGTGCCAGCAGTAAGGACAGCTACAACTATGGCTACACCTTC	CASSKDSYNYGYTF
TRBV7-3	TRBJ1-3	.	.	TGTGCCAGCAGCTTGGGGGATCCGGGAAACACCATATATTTT	CASSLGDPGNTIYF
TRBV9	TRBJ2-2	.	.	TGTGCCAGCAGCCCCCTGGGTCTTGTTGCCGGGGAGCTGTTTTTT	CASSPLGLVAGELFF
TRBV19	TRBJ1-1	.	.	TGTGCCACCCAGGGTTTAAGGGACACTGAAGCTTTCTTT	CATQGLRDTEAFF
TRBV7-2	TRBJ1-3	.	.	TGTGCCAGCAGCTTAGTATCTCTGGGTGGAAACACCATATATTTT	CASSLVSLGGNTIYF
TRBV13	TRBJ1-1	.	.	TGTGCCAGCAGCTTAGACGAGAGAGGTTCCTCGAACACTGAAGCTTTCTTT	CASSLDERGSSNTEAFF
TRBV11-3	TRBJ2-1	.	.	TGTGCCAGCAGCCCCGCCGGGAATGAGCAGTTCTTC	CASSPAGNEQFF
TRBV7-2	TRBJ1-2	.	.	TGTGCCAGCAGCCCCCGGGCCCGAAACCCCTATGGCTACACCTTC	CASSPRARNPYGYTF
TRBV10-3	TRBJ1-2	.	.	TGTGCCATCAGTGAAAGTCTGGAGGCGGGGTATGGCTACACCTTC	CAISESLEAGYGYTF
TRBV6-1	TRBJ1-2	TRBD1	.	TGTGCCAGCAGGAGGACAGGGGGCGTCTATGGCTACACCTTC	CASRRTGGVYGYTF
TRBV14	TRBJ2-3	.	.	TGTGCCAGCAGCCCGACTAGTGGGGTGTCGATTGGCACAGATACGCAGTATTTT	CASSPTSGVSIGTDTQYF
TRBV7-7	TRBJ2-1	TRBD1	few	TGTGCTAGCAGCTTTGACAGGGGACCGCTCAATGAGCAGTTCTTC	CASSFDRGPLNEQFF
TRBV19	TRBJ1-5	TRBD1	once	TGTGCCAGTAGTATCTTAGGGACAGGGGGGGGCAATCAGCCCCAGCATTTT	CASSILGTGGGNQPQHF
TRBV6-1	TRBJ1-1	TRBD1	.	TGTGCCAGCAGTAGGACAGGGGAAGCTTTCTTT	CASSRTGEAFF
TRBV11-2	TRBJ2-6	TRBD1	.	TGTGCCAGCAGCGCACGATCCGGGACAGGGCTCTCTGGGGCCAACGTCCTGACTTTC	CASSARSGTGLSGANVLTF
TRBV11-2	TRBJ1-2	TRBD1	once	TGTGCCAGCAGCCCAGACAGGGACTATGGCTACACCTTC	CASSPDRDYGYTF